Listed below are T cell receptor beta chains from one sample, sequenced in a study of blood T cells in healthy people across ages. TCRdb re-called the 5' RACE reads through MiXCR, storing one row per CDR3 protein. The data contain 1.5 million to 2 million distinct CDR3 sequences, about 35% of them singletons. Specimen: blood. These receptors all come from a woman in her 30s in good health. CDR3s include the opening cysteine and the closing phenylalanine or tryptophan. Fields, in order: CDR3 DNA, CDR3 protein, clone size, V gene, D gene, J gene. The D gene is left open where the match is weak. Clone size appears in some rows only: once, few, many, or a class for an expanded clone.

cdr3_nt: TGTGCCAGCAGCTTTAGACCCTCCAATGAGCAGTTCTTC
cdr3_aa: CASSFRPSNEQFF
clone_size: few
v_call: TRBV11-2
d_call: NA
j_call: TRBJ2-1

cdr3_nt: TGTGCCAGCAGCTTAGGGGTAGGCGGACTTCGGGGACTACAGGTAGAGCAGTTCTTC
cdr3_aa: CASSLGVGGLRGLQVEQFF
clone_size: NA
v_call: TRBV7-9
d_call: TRBD2
j_call: TRBJ2-1

cdr3_nt: TGTGCCAGCAGCGTGGGGGGCCCCGGGAATTCACCCCTCCACTTT
cdr3_aa: CASSVGGPGNSPLHF
clone_size: NA
v_call: TRBV9
d_call: NA
j_call: TRBJ1-6

cdr3_nt: TGTGCCAGCAGCCCCCCCAAGATTTTCTCCACAGATACGCAGTATTTT
cdr3_aa: CASSPPKIFSTDTQYF
clone_size: few
v_call: TRBV7-9
d_call: NA
j_call: TRBJ2-3

cdr3_nt: TGCGCCAGCAGCCAAGCCTGGCTAGACGGTGCAGATACGCAGTATTTT
cdr3_aa: CASSQAWLDGADTQYF
clone_size: few
v_call: TRBV4-1
d_call: NA
j_call: TRBJ2-3

cdr3_nt: TGTGCCAGCAGTGTTGGGGGCCAAGGGGGAAACATTCAGTACTTC
cdr3_aa: CASSVGGQGGNIQYF
clone_size: NA
v_call: TRBV6-1
d_call: NA
j_call: TRBJ2-4

cdr3_nt: TGCAGCGTGGGCGGGGGTTCCGAAGCTTTCTTT
cdr3_aa: CSVGGGSEAFF
clone_size: few
v_call: TRBV29-1
d_call: NA
j_call: TRBJ1-1

cdr3_nt: TGTGCCAGCAGTCCTGGACAGGGAAAGCAGTACTTC
cdr3_aa: CASSPGQGKQYF
clone_size: many
v_call: TRBV6-5
d_call: TRBD1
j_call: TRBJ2-7

cdr3_nt: TGCGCCAGCAGCCACAATGACAAGGGAAACTATGGCTACACCTTC
cdr3_aa: CASSHNDKGNYGYTF
clone_size: few
v_call: TRBV4-1
d_call: NA
j_call: TRBJ1-2

cdr3_nt: TGTGCCAGCAGCATTATTGGGAAGGGACTAGCGGGAGGAGAGACCCAGTACTTC
cdr3_aa: CASSIIGKGLAGGETQYF
clone_size: few
v_call: TRBV5-6
d_call: TRBD2
j_call: TRBJ2-5

cdr3_nt: TGTGCCAGCAGTTTAGCGGGACAGGGGAACAATCAGCCCCAGCATTTT
cdr3_aa: CASSLAGQGNNQPQHF
clone_size: NA
v_call: TRBV12-3/TRBV12-4
d_call: TRBD1
j_call: TRBJ1-5

cdr3_nt: TGTGCCAGCTCACCTTCGGGGGACTATAGCAATCAGCCCCAGCATTTT
cdr3_aa: CASSPSGDYSNQPQHF
clone_size: once
v_call: TRBV18
d_call: NA
j_call: TRBJ1-5

cdr3_nt: TGTGCCAGCAGCTTTCCGGTGCAGCAGATAACAGATACGCAGTATTTT
cdr3_aa: CASSFPVQQITDTQYF
clone_size: NA
v_call: TRBV7-2
d_call: NA
j_call: TRBJ2-3

cdr3_nt: TGTGCCAGCAGTGAAAGAGAGAATGAGCAGTTCTTC
cdr3_aa: CASSERENEQFF
clone_size: few
v_call: TRBV2
d_call: NA
j_call: TRBJ2-1

cdr3_nt: TGCAGTGCTAGAGATAGAGCCCGGACCGATGACGAGCAGTACTTC
cdr3_aa: CSARDRARTDDEQYF
clone_size: few
v_call: TRBV20-1
d_call: NA
j_call: TRBJ2-7

cdr3_nt: TGTGCCAGCAGTCGCAGCGGGAGGGCCGCCTACGAGCAGTACTTC
cdr3_aa: CASSRSGRAAYEQYF
clone_size: few
v_call: TRBV12-3/TRBV12-4
d_call: TRBD2
j_call: TRBJ2-7

cdr3_nt: TGCGCCAGCAAGGGAGGGCCTCTGAACACCGAAGCTTTCTTT
cdr3_aa: CASKGGPLNTEAFF
clone_size: NA
v_call: TRBV5-1
d_call: NA
j_call: TRBJ1-1

cdr3_nt: TGTGCCAGCAGGTCGGGACAACGGGTCCAGTACTTC
cdr3_aa: CASRSGQRVQYF
clone_size: NA
v_call: TRBV28
d_call: NA
j_call: TRBJ2-5

cdr3_nt: TGTGCCAGCAGCTTATTTGGTCGGAACACTGAAGCTTTCTTT
cdr3_aa: CASSLFGRNTEAFF
clone_size: NA
v_call: TRBV7-9
d_call: NA
j_call: TRBJ1-1

cdr3_nt: TGTGCCATCAGTGAGTCTGGAGGTAGCTCCTACGAGCAGTACTTC
cdr3_aa: CAISESGGSSYEQYF
clone_size: few
v_call: TRBV10-3
d_call: NA
j_call: TRBJ2-7

cdr3_nt: TGTGCCAGCAGTCAATCACTGACAGGGGTCGATTCACCCCTCCACTTT
cdr3_aa: CASSQSLTGVDSPLHF
clone_size: NA
v_call: TRBV27
d_call: TRBD1
j_call: TRBJ1-6

cdr3_nt: TGTGCCAGCAGCTTAGCCTATCCCGGGACAGGGAGACCGCCTGAGGAGCAGTACTTC
cdr3_aa: CASSLAYPGTGRPPEEQYF
clone_size: few
v_call: TRBV7-7
d_call: TRBD1
j_call: TRBJ2-7

cdr3_nt: TGTGCCAGCAGTCCCCCTACAGGGCAGGATGGCTACACCTTC
cdr3_aa: CASSPPTGQDGYTF
clone_size: NA
v_call: TRBV28
d_call: NA
j_call: TRBJ1-2

cdr3_nt: TGTGCCACCAGCCGGGATCCTGGGGTGATGTTCTTC
cdr3_aa: CATSRDPGVMFF
clone_size: NA
v_call: TRBV15
d_call: NA
j_call: TRBJ2-1

cdr3_nt: TGTGCCAGCAGTGGTGGGGAAGCCTACGAGCAGTACTTC
cdr3_aa: CASSGGEAYEQYF
clone_size: NA
v_call: TRBV2
d_call: NA
j_call: TRBJ2-7

cdr3_nt: TGCGCCAGCGGCCAGGGACAGGGGACGGACGAGCAGTACTTC
cdr3_aa: CASGQGQGTDEQYF
clone_size: NA
v_call: TRBV5-1
d_call: TRBD1
j_call: TRBJ2-7

cdr3_nt: TGTGCCAGCAAAGGCGGCTACTCCTACGAGCAGTACTTC
cdr3_aa: CASKGGYSYEQYF
clone_size: few
v_call: TRBV6-1
d_call: NA
j_call: TRBJ2-7

cdr3_nt: TGCAGTGCTAGAGATCATGGGGGAACGACAGATACGCAGTATTTT
cdr3_aa: CSARDHGGTTDTQYF
clone_size: few
v_call: TRBV20-1
d_call: NA
j_call: TRBJ2-3

cdr3_nt: TGCAGTGCTACCGAGGGGGGGGCCCCTGGGGATACGCAGTATTTT
cdr3_aa: CSATEGGAPGDTQYF
clone_size: once
v_call: TRBV20-1
d_call: NA
j_call: TRBJ2-3

cdr3_nt: TGTGCCATCAGCCAGATGGGCCGGACGGATAATCAGCCCCAGCATTTT
cdr3_aa: CAISQMGRTDNQPQHF
clone_size: few
v_call: TRBV10-3
d_call: NA
j_call: TRBJ1-5

cdr3_nt: TGCAGTGCTAGAGCCCCCCTTGCTATGATATCAGCGGGGTCCTATGGCTACACCTTC
cdr3_aa: CSARAPLAMISAGSYGYTF
clone_size: few
v_call: TRBV20-1
d_call: NA
j_call: TRBJ1-2

cdr3_nt: TGTGCCAGCAGCCCTTCTGGGTTTGGCACTGAAGCTTTCTTT
cdr3_aa: CASSPSGFGTEAFF
clone_size: few
v_call: TRBV7-8
d_call: NA
j_call: TRBJ1-1

cdr3_nt: TGTGCCAGCAAGATAATAGGGGCCAGGGGGGAGACCCAGTACTTC
cdr3_aa: CASKIIGARGETQYF
clone_size: few
v_call: TRBV27
d_call: TRBD1
j_call: TRBJ2-5

cdr3_nt: TGTGCCAGCAGCCCACCGGCTACAGGGGGCTTTTACTCTGGGGCCAACGTCCTGACTTTC
cdr3_aa: CASSPPATGGFYSGANVLTF
clone_size: NA
v_call: TRBV7-2
d_call: TRBD1
j_call: TRBJ2-6

cdr3_nt: TGTGCCAGCAGCCAAGATCGTTCTAGCGGGAGGGTCGCCGGGGAGCTGTTTTTT
cdr3_aa: CASSQDRSSGRVAGELFF
clone_size: NA
v_call: TRBV4-2
d_call: TRBD2
j_call: TRBJ2-2

cdr3_nt: TGTGCCAGCAGTGAAAATGTTGGATCCTACAATGAGCAGTTCTTC
cdr3_aa: CASSENVGSYNEQFF
clone_size: NA
v_call: TRBV6-1
d_call: NA
j_call: TRBJ2-1

cdr3_nt: TGCGCCAGCATCGAAAGACAACGGGACTATAACAATGAGCAGTTCTTC
cdr3_aa: CASIERQRDYNNEQFF
clone_size: NA
v_call: TRBV4-1
d_call: TRBD2
j_call: TRBJ2-1

cdr3_nt: TGTGCCAGCAAAGTCAGGAACACTGAAGCTTTCTTT
cdr3_aa: CASKVRNTEAFF
clone_size: NA
v_call: TRBV6-1
d_call: NA
j_call: TRBJ1-1

cdr3_nt: TGTGCCAGCAGTTTGGACAGGGAGGGAACCAGCAATCAGCCCCAGCATTTT
cdr3_aa: CASSLDREGTSNQPQHF
clone_size: few
v_call: TRBV12-3/TRBV12-4
d_call: TRBD1
j_call: TRBJ1-5

cdr3_nt: TGTGCCAGCAGTGAACGGACACAGCTAAACTATGGCTACACCTTC
cdr3_aa: CASSERTQLNYGYTF
clone_size: NA
v_call: TRBV2
d_call: NA
j_call: TRBJ1-2

cdr3_nt: TGTGCCAGCAGTCCCTTCTCAGGACAGCCCCAGCATTTT
cdr3_aa: CASSPFSGQPQHF
clone_size: NA
v_call: TRBV27
d_call: NA
j_call: TRBJ1-5

cdr3_nt: TGCGCCAGCAGCCAAGATTTTATTGAGTCATCTAACACTGGAGCTTTCTTT
cdr3_aa: CASSQDFIESSNTGAFF
clone_size: NA
v_call: TRBV4-1
d_call: NA
j_call: TRBJ1-1

cdr3_nt: TGCAGTTCCCCAGGGGCCGCAAACTATGGCTACACCTTC
cdr3_aa: CSSPGAANYGYTF
clone_size: few
v_call: TRBV20-1
d_call: NA
j_call: TRBJ1-2

cdr3_nt: TGCAGTGCTAGAGGAGGTGGGGCCTCCTCGTCGTGGGCCAACGTCCTGACTTTC
cdr3_aa: CSARGGGASSSWANVLTF
clone_size: few
v_call: TRBV20-1
d_call: NA
j_call: TRBJ2-6